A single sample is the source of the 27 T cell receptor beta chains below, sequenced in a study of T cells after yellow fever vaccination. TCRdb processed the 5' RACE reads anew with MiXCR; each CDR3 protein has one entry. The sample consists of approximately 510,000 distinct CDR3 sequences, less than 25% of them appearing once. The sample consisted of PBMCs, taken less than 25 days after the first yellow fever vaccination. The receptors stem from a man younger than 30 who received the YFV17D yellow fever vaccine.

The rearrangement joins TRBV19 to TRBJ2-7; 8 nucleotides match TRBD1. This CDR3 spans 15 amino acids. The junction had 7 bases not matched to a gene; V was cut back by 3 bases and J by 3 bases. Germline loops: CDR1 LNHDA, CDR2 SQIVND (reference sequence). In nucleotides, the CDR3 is TGTGCCAGTAGTATGGGGGACAGGTTCGGCTACGAGCAGTACTTC. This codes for CASSMGDRFGYEQYF.

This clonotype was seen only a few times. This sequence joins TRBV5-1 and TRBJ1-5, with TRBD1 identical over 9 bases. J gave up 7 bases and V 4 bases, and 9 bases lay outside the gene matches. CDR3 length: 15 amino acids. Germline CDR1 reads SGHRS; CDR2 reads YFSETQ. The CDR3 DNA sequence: TGCGCCAGCAGCGCGACCGGGACAGGGACCCAGCCCCAGCATTTT. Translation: CASSATGTGTQPQHF.

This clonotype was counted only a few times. The CDR3 DNA reads TGTGCCAGCTCACCGGGGATATGGAGCACAGATACGCAGTATTTT. It specifies CASSPGIWSTDTQYF. This rearrangement joins TRBV18 to TRBJ2-3, with D unclear. CDR1 is KGHSH, CDR2 LQKENI, per germline. Trimming took off 3 bases at V and 0 bases at J, with 10 bases between the two ends. The CDR3 is 15 residues long.

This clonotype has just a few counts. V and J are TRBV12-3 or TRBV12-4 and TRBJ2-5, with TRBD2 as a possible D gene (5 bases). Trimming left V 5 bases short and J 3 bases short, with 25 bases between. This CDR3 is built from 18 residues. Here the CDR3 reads CASSPGTNPRADKETQYF. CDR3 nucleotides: TGTGCCAGCAGTCCGGGCACCAACCCGAGGGCCGACAAAGAGACCCAGTACTTC.

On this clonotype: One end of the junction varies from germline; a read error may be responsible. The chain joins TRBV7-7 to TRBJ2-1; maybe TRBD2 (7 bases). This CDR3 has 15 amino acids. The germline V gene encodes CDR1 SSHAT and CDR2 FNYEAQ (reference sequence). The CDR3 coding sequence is TGTGCTAGCAGCTTAGTAGGGGGGGCGAATAATGAGCAGTTCTTC. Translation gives CASSLVGGANNEQFF.

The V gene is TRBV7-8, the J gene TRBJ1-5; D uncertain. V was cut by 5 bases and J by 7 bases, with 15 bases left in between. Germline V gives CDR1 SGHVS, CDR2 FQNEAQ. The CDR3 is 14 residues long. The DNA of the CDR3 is TGTGCCAGCAGCCCACGACGGGCGGGCCAGCCCCAGCATTTT. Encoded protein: CASSPRRAGQPQHF.

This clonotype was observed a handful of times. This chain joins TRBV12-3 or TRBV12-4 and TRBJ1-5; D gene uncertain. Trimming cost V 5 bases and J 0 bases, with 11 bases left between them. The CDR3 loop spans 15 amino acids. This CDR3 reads CASSVRIYSNQPQHF. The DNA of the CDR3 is TGTGCCAGCAGTGTGCGAATCTATAGCAATCAGCCCCAGCATTTT.

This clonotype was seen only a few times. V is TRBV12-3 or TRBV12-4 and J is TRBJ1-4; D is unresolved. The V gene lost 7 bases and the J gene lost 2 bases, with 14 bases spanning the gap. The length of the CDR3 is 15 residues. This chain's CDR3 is CASTSSSVTNEKLFF. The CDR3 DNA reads TGTGCCAGCACTTCCTCGAGCGTCACTAATGAAAAACTGTTTTTT.

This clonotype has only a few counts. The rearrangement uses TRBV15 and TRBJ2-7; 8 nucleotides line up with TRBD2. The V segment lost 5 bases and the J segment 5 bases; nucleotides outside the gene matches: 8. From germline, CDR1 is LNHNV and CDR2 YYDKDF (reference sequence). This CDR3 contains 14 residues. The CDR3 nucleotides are TGTGCCACCAGCCCCGGGGGGGGTGAGAACGAGCAGTACGTC. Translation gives CATSPGGGENEQYV.

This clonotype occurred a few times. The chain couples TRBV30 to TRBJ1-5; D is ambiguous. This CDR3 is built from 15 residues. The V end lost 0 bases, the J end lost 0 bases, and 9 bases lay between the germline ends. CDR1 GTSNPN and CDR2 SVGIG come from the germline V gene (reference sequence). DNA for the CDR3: TGTGCCTGGAGTGTTGGTCATGGTAGCAATCAGCCCCAGCATTTT. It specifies CAWSVGHGSNQPQHF.

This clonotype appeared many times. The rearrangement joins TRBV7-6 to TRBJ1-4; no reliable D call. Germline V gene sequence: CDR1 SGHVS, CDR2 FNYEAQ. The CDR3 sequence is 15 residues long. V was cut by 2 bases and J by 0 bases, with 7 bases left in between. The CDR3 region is CASSLRPATNEKLFF. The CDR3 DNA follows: TGTGCCAGCAGCTTAAGACCGGCAACTAATGAAAAACTGTTTTTT. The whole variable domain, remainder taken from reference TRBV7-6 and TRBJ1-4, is GAGVSQSPRYKVTKRGQDVALRCDPISGHVSLYWYRQALGQGPEFLTYFNYEAQQDKSGLPNDRFSAERPEGSISTLTIQRTEQRDSAMYRCASSLRPATNEKLFFGSGTQLSVL.

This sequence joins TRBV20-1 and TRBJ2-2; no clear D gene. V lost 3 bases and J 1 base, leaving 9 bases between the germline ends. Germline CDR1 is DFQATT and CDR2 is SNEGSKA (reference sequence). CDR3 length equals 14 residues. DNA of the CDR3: TGCAGTGCTAGGCGGCTGGGGAACACCGGGGAGCTGTTTTTT. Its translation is CSARRLGNTGELFF.

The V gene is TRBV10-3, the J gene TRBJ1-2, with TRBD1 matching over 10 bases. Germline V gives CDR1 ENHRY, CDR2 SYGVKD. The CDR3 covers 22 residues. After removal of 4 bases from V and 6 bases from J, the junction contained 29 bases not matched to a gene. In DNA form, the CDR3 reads TGTGCCATCAGTGCTTTGTTCCCCTTGTTCAGGGGCCAGTGGACAGGGGGAGATGGCTACACCTTC. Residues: CAISALFPLFRGQWTGGDGYTF.

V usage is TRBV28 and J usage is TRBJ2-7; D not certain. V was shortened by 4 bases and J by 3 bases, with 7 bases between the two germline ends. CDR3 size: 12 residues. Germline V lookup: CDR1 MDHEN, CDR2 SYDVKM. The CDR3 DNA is TGTGCCAGCAGTTCTCAGTACTACGAGCAGTACTTC. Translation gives CASSSQYYEQYF.

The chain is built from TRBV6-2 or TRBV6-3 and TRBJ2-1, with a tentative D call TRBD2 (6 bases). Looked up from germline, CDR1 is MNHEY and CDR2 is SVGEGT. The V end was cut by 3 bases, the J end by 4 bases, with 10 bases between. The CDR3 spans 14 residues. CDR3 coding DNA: TGTGCCAGCAGTTATTCAGGACTATACAATGAGCAGTTCTTC. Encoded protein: CASSYSGLYNEQFF.

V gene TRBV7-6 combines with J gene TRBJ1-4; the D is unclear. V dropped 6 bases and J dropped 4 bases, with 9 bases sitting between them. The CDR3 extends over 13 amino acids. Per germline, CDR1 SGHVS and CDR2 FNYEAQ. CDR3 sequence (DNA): TGTGCCAGCAGGAGGGCCCTTAATGAAAAACTGTTTTTT. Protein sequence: CASRRALNEKLFF.

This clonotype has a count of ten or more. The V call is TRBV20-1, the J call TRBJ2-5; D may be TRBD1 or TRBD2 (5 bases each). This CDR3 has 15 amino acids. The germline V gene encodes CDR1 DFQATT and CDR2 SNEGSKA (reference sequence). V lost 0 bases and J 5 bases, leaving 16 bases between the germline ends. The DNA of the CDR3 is TGCAGTGCTAGAGATACCGGGGCGGTTCCGGAGACCCAGTACTTC. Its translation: CSARDTGAVPETQYF.

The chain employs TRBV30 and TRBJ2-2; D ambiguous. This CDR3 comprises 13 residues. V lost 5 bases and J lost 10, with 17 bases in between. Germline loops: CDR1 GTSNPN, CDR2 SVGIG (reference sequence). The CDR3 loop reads CAWPRSFPPELFF. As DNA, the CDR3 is TGTGCCTGGCCTCGGTCATTCCCTCCGGAGCTGTTTTTT.

The CDR3 sequence: CASSQGMIRRGVFTGELFF. CDR3 DNA sequence: TGTGCCAGCAGCCAAGGGATGATACGGCGGGGGGTTTTCACCGGGGAGCTGTTTTTT. The J gene is TRBJ2-2, the V gene TRBV4-2; 8 bases align to TRBD2. This CDR3 is built from 19 residues. V gave up 1 base and J gave up 4 bases; unmatched junction bases: 14. Germline V CDR1 and CDR2: LGHNA, YNFKEQ.

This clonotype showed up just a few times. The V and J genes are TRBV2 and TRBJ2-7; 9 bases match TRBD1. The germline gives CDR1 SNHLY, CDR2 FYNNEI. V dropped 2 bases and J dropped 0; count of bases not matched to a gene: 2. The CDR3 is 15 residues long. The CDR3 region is CASSEWDRDSYEQYF. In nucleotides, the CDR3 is TGTGCCAGCAGTGAATGGGACAGGGACTCCTACGAGCAGTACTTC. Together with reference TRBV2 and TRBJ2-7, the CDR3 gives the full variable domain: EPEVTQTPSHQVTQMGQEVILRCVPISNHLYFYWYRQILGQKVEFLVSFYNNEISEKSEIFDDQFSVERPDGSNFTLKIRSTKLEDSAMYFCASSEWDRDSYEQYFGPGTRLTVT.

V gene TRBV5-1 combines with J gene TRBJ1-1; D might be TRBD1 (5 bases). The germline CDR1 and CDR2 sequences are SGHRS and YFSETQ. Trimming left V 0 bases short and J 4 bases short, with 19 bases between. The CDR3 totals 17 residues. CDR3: CASSLARWGFLGTEAFF. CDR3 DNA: TGCGCCAGCAGCTTGGCCAGATGGGGGTTTCTTGGCACTGAAGCTTTCTTT. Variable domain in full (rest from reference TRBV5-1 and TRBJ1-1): KAGVTQTPRYLIKTRGQQVTLSCSPISGHRSVSWYQQTPGQGLQFLFEYFSETQRNKGNFPGRFSGRQFSNSRSEMNVSTLELGDSALYLCASSLARWGFLGTEAFFGQGTRLTVV.

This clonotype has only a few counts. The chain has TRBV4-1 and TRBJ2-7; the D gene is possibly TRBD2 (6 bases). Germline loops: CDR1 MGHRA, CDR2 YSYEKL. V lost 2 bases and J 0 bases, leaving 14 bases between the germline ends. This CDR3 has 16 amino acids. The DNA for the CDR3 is TGCGCCAGCAGCCAATATCTGGGACTCCCCTCCTACGAGCAGTACTTC. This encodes CASSQYLGLPSYEQYF.

The CDR3 DNA follows: TGCAGCTCGGCCCGAGGAAACACCATATATTTT. This encodes CSSARGNTIYF. The chain links TRBV29-1 to TRBJ1-3; D call uncertain. Looked up from germline, CDR1 is SQVTM and CDR2 is ANQGSEA. V shed 8 bases and J shed 4 bases, with 9 bases lying between them. This CDR3 is 11 amino acids long. Full variable domain (missing parts from reference TRBV29-1 and TRBJ1-3): SAVISQKPSRDICQRGTSLTIQCQVDSQVTMMFWYRQQPGQSLTLIATANQGSEATYESGFVIDKFPISRPNLTFSTLTVSNMSPEDSSIYLCSSARGNTIYFGEGSWLTVV.

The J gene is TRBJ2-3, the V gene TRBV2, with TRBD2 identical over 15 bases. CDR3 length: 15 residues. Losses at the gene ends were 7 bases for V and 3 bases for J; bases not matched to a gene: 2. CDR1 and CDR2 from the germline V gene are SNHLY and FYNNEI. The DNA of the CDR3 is TGTGCCAGCAAGGGGACTAGCGGGGGGACAGATACGCAGTATTTT. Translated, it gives CASKGTSGGTDTQYF.

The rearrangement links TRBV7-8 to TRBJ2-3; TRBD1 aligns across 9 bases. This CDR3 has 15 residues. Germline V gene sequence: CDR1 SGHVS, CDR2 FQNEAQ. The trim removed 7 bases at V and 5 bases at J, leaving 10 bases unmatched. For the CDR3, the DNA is TGTGCCAGCAACAATCGGGACAGGGTGTTAGATACGCAGTATTTT. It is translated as CASNNRDRVLDTQYF.

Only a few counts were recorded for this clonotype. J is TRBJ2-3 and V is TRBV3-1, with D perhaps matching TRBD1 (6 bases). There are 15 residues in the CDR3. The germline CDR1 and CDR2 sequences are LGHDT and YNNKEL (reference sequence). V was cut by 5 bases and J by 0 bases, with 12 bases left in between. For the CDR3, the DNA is TGTGCCAGCAGCACTAGACAGGCTAGCACAGATACGCAGTATTTT. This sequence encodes CASSTRQASTDTQYF.

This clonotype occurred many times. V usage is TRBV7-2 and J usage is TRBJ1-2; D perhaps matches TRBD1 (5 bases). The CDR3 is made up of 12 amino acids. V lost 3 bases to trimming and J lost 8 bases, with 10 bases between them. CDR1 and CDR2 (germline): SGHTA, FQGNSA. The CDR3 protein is CASSFDWGGYTF. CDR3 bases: TGTGCCAGCAGCTTTGACTGGGGGGGCTACACCTTC.